What follows are 20 T cell receptor beta chains derived from one specimen sequenced in a study of blood T cell repertoires in COVID-19. Using immunoSEQ multiplex PCR, the repertoire was profiled, and TCRdb retains in-frame clones only, with some absent. The sample lists 45,000 to 55,000 clones, about 63% occurring once. The sequenced sample consisted of peripheral blood. Source of these receptors: a woman in her sixties or seventies with acute or convalescent COVID-19.

CDR3: CASSDGQGNTGELFF. The CDR3, as DNA: TGTGCCAGCAGTGACGGACAGGGAAACACCGGGGAGCTGTTTTTT. The chain links TRBV2 to TRBJ2-2; 8 positions agree with TRBD1. The germline V gene has CDR1 SNHLY and CDR2 FYNNEI. With V trimmed by 3 bases and J by 2 bases, 2 bases remained unmatched. There are 15 residues in the CDR3.

The chain is built from TRBV6-1 and TRBJ1-3, with D hard to call. V was clipped by 1 base and J by 2 bases, with 6 bases between them. Germline CDR1 and CDR2: MNHNS and SASEGT. The CDR3 runs 14 residues. CDR3 coding DNA: TGTGCCAGCAGTGAAGGAACAGCTGGAAACACCATATATTTT. Translation gives CASSEGTAGNTIYF.

The V and J genes are TRBV11-2 and TRBJ2-1; no firm D call. CDR1 and CDR2 (germline): SGHAT, FQNNGV. V was cut by 7 bases and J by 10 bases, with 20 bases left in between. This CDR3 has 14 residues. The CDR3 DNA sequence: TGTGCCAGCACCGTGGAAAGGAGCCTAACCGAGCAGTTCTTC. Encoded protein: CASTVERSLTEQFF.

This chain uses TRBV19 with TRBJ1-1, with 8 bases aligning to TRBD1. The trim removed 7 bases at V and 5 bases at J, leaving 9 bases unmatched. CDR3 length: 14 residues. Germline CDR1 reads LNHDA; CDR2 reads SQIVND (reference sequence). The CDR3 DNA follows: TGTGCCAGTACCATTGGACAGGGAGGGACTGAAGCTTTCTTT. Protein product: CASTIGQGGTEAFF.

V and J are TRBV9 and TRBJ1-5; 7 nucleotides align to TRBD1. In germline, CDR1 is SGDLS, CDR2 YYNGEE. The J segment lost 3 bases and the V segment lost 4 bases, leaving 4 bases of the junction unmatched. This CDR3 comprises 14 residues. The CDR3 reads CASSWGTDNQPQHF. CDR3 in DNA: TGTGCCAGCAGCTGGGGGACAGACAATCAGCCCCAGCATTTT.

This chain connects TRBV28 to TRBJ2-2; 8 nucleotides line up with TRBD2. The ends lost 1 base at V and 3 bases at J; junction bases unmatched: 7. Looked up from germline, CDR1 is MDHEN and CDR2 is SYDVKM. The CDR3 sequence is 17 residues long. The CDR3 bases are TGTGCCAGCAGTTTATTCTCGGGAGGGAGGTACACCGGGGAGCTGTTTTTT. Its protein product is CASSLFSGGRYTGELFF.

The chain employs TRBV2 and TRBJ2-5; 8 bases agree with TRBD2. The CDR3 totals 15 residues. Unmatched junction bases numbered 8, after V lost 6 bases and J lost 2 bases. CDR1 and CDR2 from the germline V gene are SNHLY and FYNNEI. The CDR3 bases are TGTGCCAGCAGCGTTAGGTCTAGCGGGCAAGAGACCCAGTACTTC. This translates into CASSVRSSGQETQYF.

The genes are TRBV11-3 and TRBJ1-3; unclear D gene. Germline CDR1 SGHNT, CDR2 YENEEA. The CDR3 is made up of 15 amino acids. Between the trimmed V and J ends, which lost 0 bases and 0 bases, there was a span of 6 bases. The CDR3 loop reads CASSLEAGSGNTIYF. Written as DNA, the CDR3 is TGTGCCAGCAGCTTAGAGGCAGGCTCTGGAAACACCATATATTTT.

This clone was found a few times. The chain carries TRBV11-2 and TRBJ2-2; weak D call: TRBD1 (6 bases). The CDR3 loop spans 15 amino acids. V was clipped by 5 bases and J by 6 bases, with 16 bases between them. The germline V gene has CDR1 SGHAT and CDR2 FQNNGV. In DNA, the CDR3 is TGTGCCAGCAGCCCAGGGGTGGGGGCCTCCGGGGAGCTGTTTTTT. It specifies CASSPGVGASGELFF. Variable domain in full (rest from reference TRBV11-2 and TRBJ2-2): EAGVAQSPRYKIIEKRQSVAFWCNPISGHATLYWYQQILGQGPKLLIQFQNNGVVDDSQLPKDRFSAERLKGVDSTLKIQPAKLEDSAVYLCASSPGVGASGELFFGEGSRLTVL.

This chain uses TRBV28 with TRBJ2-7; D may be TRBD1 (6 bases). The CDR3 is 13 amino acids. In germline, CDR1 is MDHEN, CDR2 SYDVKM. V dropped 10 bases and J dropped 2 bases, with 15 bases sitting between them. The DNA for the CDR3 is TGTGCCACCACCCCCGACAGGCCCTACGAGCAGTACTTC. Protein sequence: CATTPDRPYEQYF.

In this sample, this clone turned up a few times. The V and J genes are TRBV10-3 and TRBJ2-7; 10 bases fit TRBD1. Germline values: CDR1 ENHRY, CDR2 SYGVKD. The CDR3 is 14 amino acids. V dropped 6 bases and J dropped 4; count of bases not matched to a gene: 6. The CDR3 reads CAIRPGQGLYEQYF. CDR3 DNA sequence: TGTGCCATCAGACCGGGACAGGGGTTGTACGAGCAGTACTTC.

The chain links TRBV4-2 to TRBJ2-3, with a tentative D call TRBD2 (6 bases). This CDR3 has 14 amino acids. Per germline, CDR1 LGHNA and CDR2 YNFKEQ. V dropped 4 bases and J dropped 5 bases, with 13 bases sitting between them. CDR3 region: CASSPGGSEDTQYF. In DNA, the CDR3 is TGTGCCAGCAGCCCCGGGGGAAGCGAAGATACGCAGTATTTT.

This clone is labeled as medium-sized. The genes are TRBV28 and TRBJ2-1, with 7 bases aligning to TRBD1. Trimming cost V 2 bases and J 0 bases; bases outside gene matches: 1. Per germline, CDR1 MDHEN and CDR2 SYDVKM. The CDR3 has 15 residues. CDR3 in amino acids: CASSLGDSSYNEQFF. In nucleotides, the CDR3 is TGTGCCAGCAGTTTAGGGGACAGCTCCTACAATGAGCAGTTCTTC.

The chain carries TRBV2 and TRBJ2-1; 8 bases match TRBD1. Germline V lookup: CDR1 SNHLY, CDR2 FYNNEI. Losses at the gene ends were 7 bases for V and 2 bases for J; bases not matched to a gene: 4. The CDR3 runs 14 residues. The CDR3 protein is CASIKDRAYNEQFF. The CDR3 DNA sequence: TGTGCCAGCATAAAGGACAGGGCCTACAATGAGCAGTTCTTC. The full variable domain, its missing parts supplied by reference TRBV2 and TRBJ2-1, is EPEVTQTPSHQVTQMGQEVILRCVPISNHLYFYWYRQILGQKVEFLVSFYNNEISEKSEIFDDQFSVERPDGSNFTLKIRSTKLEDSAMYFCASIKDRAYNEQFFGPGTRLTVL.

This clone has just a few counts. The rearrangement links TRBV7-3 to TRBJ2-1; D is possibly TRBD2 (7 bases). The CDR3 sequence is 15 residues long. Germline V lookup: CDR1 SGHTA, CDR2 FQGTGA. The V end lost 5 bases, the J end lost 4 bases, and 15 bases lay between the germline ends. The CDR3 spells CASSSRGDTYNEQFF. The CDR3 nucleotides read TGTGCCAGCAGCAGTCGGGGGGACACATACAATGAGCAGTTCTTC.

The rearrangement links TRBV3-1 (or the pseudogene TRBV3-2) to TRBJ2-7; D possibly corresponds to TRBD1 (6 bases). Germline V CDR1 and CDR2: LGHDT, YNNKEL (reference sequence). Between the trimmed V and J ends, which lost 0 bases and 5 bases, there was a span of 8 bases. The CDR3 is 13 residues long. CDR3 in amino acids: CASSQDNRDEQYF. The CDR3 DNA sequence: TGTGCCAGCAGCCAAGATAACAGGGACGAGCAGTACTTC.

This clone has more than one count but fewer than ten. V gene TRBV5-3 combines with J gene TRBJ2-1, with D possibly TRBD1 on 5 matching bases. TRBV5-3 is filed as an ORF, its function uncertain. Between the trimmed V and J ends, which lost 4 bases and 0 bases, there was a span of 11 bases. The CDR3 runs to 15 residues. CDR3 amino acids: CARSPDTGSYNEQFF. The CDR3 DNA reads TGTGCCAGAAGCCCGGACACTGGCTCCTACAATGAGCAGTTCTTC.

This chain connects TRBV12-3 or TRBV12-4 to TRBJ2-2, with D maybe TRBD1 (5 bases). The CDR3 is 13 amino acids. V was cut by 2 bases and J by 10 bases, with 11 bases left in between. The CDR3 is CASSLNQGTELFF. The CDR3 bases are TGTGCCAGCAGTTTAAATCAGGGAACGGAGCTGTTTTTT.

The V gene is TRBV12-3 or TRBV12-4, the J gene TRBJ1-1; D ambiguous. There are 13 residues in the CDR3. Trimming removed 8 bases from V and 3 bases from J, with 13 bases in between. CDR3 amino acids: CASRRVRDTEAFF. The CDR3 nucleotides read TGTGCCAGCCGCCGGGTTCGTGACACTGAAGCTTTCTTT.

This clone has more than one count but fewer than ten. The chain is built from TRBV18 and TRBJ2-1, with 12 positions matching TRBD2. The CDR3 spans 15 residues. V was pared by 0 bases and J by 7 bases, with 1 base of the junction left unmatched. Germline CDR1 KGHSH, CDR2 LQKENI. The CDR3 reads CASSPPGTSGNEQFF. DNA for the CDR3: TGTGCCAGCTCACCACCGGGGACTAGCGGGAATGAGCAGTTCTTC.